This TCR beta chain derives from a study of resident and recirculating memory T cells in vitiligo. Overall study context: Epidermis came from shave biopsies of lesional and nonlesional sites, plus PBMCs. General study findings and limits: Non-conserved TCRs across sites and patients suggested distinct clones per lesion. Clonality differed among vitiligo lesions, with no unique dominant clone.

The CDR3 runs to 13 residues. Germline CDR1 and CDR2: MNHNS and SASEGT. With 1 base removed from V and 7 bases from J, the gap between germline ends came to 11 bases. Assay used: immunoSEQ multiplex PCR; TCRdb lists only in-frame clones, some missing. This sample has tens of thousands of clones, with 92% found just once. Confetti depigmentation, marking active vitiligo, was absent in these patients. Points on this clone: The antigen is unknown.

The sequence was collected from a male donor with vitiligo. V gene TRBV6-1 combines with J gene TRBJ2-7, with D possibly matching TRBD1 (5 bases). Material for sequencing was blood. CDR3 sequence: CASSEGTLIEQYF. In DNA, the CDR3 is TGTGCCAGCAGTGAAGGGACACTGATTGAGCAGTACTTC.